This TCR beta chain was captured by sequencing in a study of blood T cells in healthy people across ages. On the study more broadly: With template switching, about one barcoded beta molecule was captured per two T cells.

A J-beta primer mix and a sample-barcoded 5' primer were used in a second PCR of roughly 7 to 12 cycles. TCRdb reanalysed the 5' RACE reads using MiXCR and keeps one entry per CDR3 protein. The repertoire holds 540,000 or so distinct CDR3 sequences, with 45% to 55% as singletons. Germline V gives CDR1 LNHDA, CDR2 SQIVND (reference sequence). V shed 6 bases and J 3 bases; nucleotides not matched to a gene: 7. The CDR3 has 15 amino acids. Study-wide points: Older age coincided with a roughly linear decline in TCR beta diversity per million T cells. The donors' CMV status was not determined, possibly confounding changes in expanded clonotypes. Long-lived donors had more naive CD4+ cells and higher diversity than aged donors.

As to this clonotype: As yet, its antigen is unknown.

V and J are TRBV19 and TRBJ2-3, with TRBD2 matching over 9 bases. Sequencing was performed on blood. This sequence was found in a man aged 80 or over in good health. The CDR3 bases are TGTGCCAGTAGGCCGGGACTAGCCTTTACAGATACGCAGTATTTT. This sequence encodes CASRPGLAFTDTQYF.